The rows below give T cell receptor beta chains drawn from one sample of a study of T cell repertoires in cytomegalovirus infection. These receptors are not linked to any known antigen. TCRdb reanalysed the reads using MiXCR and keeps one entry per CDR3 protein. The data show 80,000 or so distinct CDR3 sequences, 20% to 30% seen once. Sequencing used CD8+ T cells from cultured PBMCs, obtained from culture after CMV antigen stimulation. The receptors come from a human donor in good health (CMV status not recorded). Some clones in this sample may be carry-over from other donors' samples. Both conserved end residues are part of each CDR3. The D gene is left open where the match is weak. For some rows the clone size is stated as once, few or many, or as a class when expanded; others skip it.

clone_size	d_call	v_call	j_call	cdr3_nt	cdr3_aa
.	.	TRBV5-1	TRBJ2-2	TGCGCCAGCAGCCTAGCAGGGAACACCGGGGAGCTGTTTTTT	CASSLAGNTGELFF
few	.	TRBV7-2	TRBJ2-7	TGTGCCAGCAGCTTAGATCAGGGCTCCTACGAGCAGTACTTC	CASSLDQGSYEQYF
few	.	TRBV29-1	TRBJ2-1	TGCAGCGTTGAAGATCCGGCGGGGAATGAGCAGTTCTTC	CSVEDPAGNEQFF
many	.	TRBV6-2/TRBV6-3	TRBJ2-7	TGTGCCAGCAGTTACTCGGGCTTAACCTTCTCCTACGAGCAGTACTTC	CASSYSGLTFSYEQYF
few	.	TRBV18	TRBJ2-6	TGTGCCAGCTCACCACCGACCTCTGGGGCCAACGTCCTGACTTTC	CASSPPTSGANVLTF
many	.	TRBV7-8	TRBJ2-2	TGTGCCAGCAGCCAAACCCAGGGCACCGGGGAGCTGTTTTTT	CASSQTQGTGELFF
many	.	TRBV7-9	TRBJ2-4	TGTGCCAGCAGCCTGCTGACGGGGGGCCTCTTAGCCAAAAACATTCAGTACTTC	CASSLLTGGLLAKNIQYF
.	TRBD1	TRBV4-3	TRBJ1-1	TGCGCCAGCAGCCGACAGGGGGCGAACACTGAAGCTTTCTTT	CASSRQGANTEAFF
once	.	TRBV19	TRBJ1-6	TGTGCCAGTAGCCCCCGGGGGGAGTTCTCCTATAATTCACCCCTCCACTTT	CASSPRGEFSYNSPLHF
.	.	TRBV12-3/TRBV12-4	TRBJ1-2	TGTGCCAGCAGTTCTACTAAGGACATGGATTATGGCTACACCTTC	CASSSTKDMDYGYTF
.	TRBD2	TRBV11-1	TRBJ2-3	TGTGTCAGCTCCCCATGGACTAGCGGGGAAACAGATACGCAGTATTTT	CVSSPWTSGETDTQYF
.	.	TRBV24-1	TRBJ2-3	TGTGCCACCAGTGATAACGGACGGAGTTTCGGAAATACGCAGTATTTT	CATSDNGRSFGNTQYF
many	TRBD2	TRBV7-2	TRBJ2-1	TGTGCCAGCAGCATGCCGGGAGGGTCGCAGTTCTTC	CASSMPGGSQFF
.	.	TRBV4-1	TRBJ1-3	TGCGCCAGCAGCCAAGATCGGGCCCCCTCTGGAAACACCATATATTTT	CASSQDRAPSGNTIYF
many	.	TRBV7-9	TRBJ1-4	TGTGCCAGCAGCAAGGTGGTGGGAGTTGGTGAAAAACTGTTTTTT	CASSKVVGVGEKLFF
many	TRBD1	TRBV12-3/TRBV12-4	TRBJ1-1	TGTGCCAGCAGTTTAAGGACAGGGAGTAGAACTGAAGCTTTCTTT	CASSLRTGSRTEAFF
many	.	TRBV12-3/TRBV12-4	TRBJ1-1	TGTGCCAGCAGCCCTACTATGAACACTGAAGCTTTCTTT	CASSPTMNTEAFF
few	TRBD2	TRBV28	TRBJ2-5	TGTGCCAGTCTCCCGGGACTAGCGGGGATGGAGACCCAGTACTTC	CASLPGLAGMETQYF
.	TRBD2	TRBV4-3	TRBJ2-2	TGCGCCAGCAGCCGATGGGCTAGCGGGGGGGAATCGAACACCGGGGAGCTGTTTTTT	CASSRWASGGESNTGELFF
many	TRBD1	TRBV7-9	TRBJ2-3	TGTGCCAGCACCCCTCTCGGCGGACAGGTTCAGTATTTT	CASTPLGGQVQYF
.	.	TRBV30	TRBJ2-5	TGTGCCTGTATACACGGGGAGACCCAGTACTTC	CACIHGETQYF
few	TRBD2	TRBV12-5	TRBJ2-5	TGTGCTAGTGGTTTGGCAACTAGCGGGGAAGAGACCCAGTACTTC	CASGLATSGEETQYF
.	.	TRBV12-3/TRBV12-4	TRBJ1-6	TGTGCCAGCAGTTTAGTTTCTGGGGGTAATTCACCCCTCCACTTT	CASSLVSGGNSPLHF
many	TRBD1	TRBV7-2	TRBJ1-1	TGTGCCAGCGGGAGACAGGGGTACACTGAAGCTTTCTTT	CASGRQGYTEAFF
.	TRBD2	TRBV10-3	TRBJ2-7	TGTGCCATCAGTGACGGGACTAGCGGGGGTTACGAGCAGTACTTC	CAISDGTSGGYEQYF
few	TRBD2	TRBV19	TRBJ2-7	TGTGCCAGTAGTCCCGGACTAGCGGGAGTCTACGAGCAGTACTTC	CASSPGLAGVYEQYF
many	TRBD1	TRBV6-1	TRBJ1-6	TGTGCCAGCAGTGAACGCCGGGACAGGAATTCACCCCTCCACTTT	CASSERRDRNSPLHF
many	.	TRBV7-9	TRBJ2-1	TGTGCCAGCAGCTTATTAGACTTGGTCTACAATGAGCAGTTCTTC	CASSLLDLVYNEQFF
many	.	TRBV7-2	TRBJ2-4	TGTGCCAGCAGCTCATTACCGGGACGGATAGCCAAAAACATTCAGTACTTC	CASSSLPGRIAKNIQYF
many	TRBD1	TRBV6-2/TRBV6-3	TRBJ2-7	TGTGCCAGCAGTATCGGGACAGGCTACGAGCAGTACTTC	CASSIGTGYEQYF
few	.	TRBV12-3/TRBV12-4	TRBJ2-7	TGTGCCAGCACTACCGAGGAACGGCCCACCTACGAGCAGTACTTC	CASTTEERPTYEQYF